Below, 27 T cell receptor beta chains from the same sample are listed, as sequenced in a study of T-cell reconstitution after alpha-beta-depleted transplantation in children. A TCRbeta library incorporating unique molecular identifiers was prepared. A single record per CDR3 protein comes from TCRdb applying MiXCR to the PCR reads. Of about 610,000 distinct CDR3 sequences in the sample, about 10% were seen once. Sequences were derived from PBMCs from the stem cell graft donor, sampled from the stem cell graft. These receptors all come from a human donor who donated a stem cell graft to a child with acute myeloid leukemia.

The chain employs TRBV28 and TRBJ1-4; maybe TRBD1 (6 bases). V lost 1 base and J 0 bases, leaving 12 bases between the germline ends. Germline V gives CDR1 MDHEN, CDR2 SYDVKM. The CDR3 sequence is 17 residues long. The CDR3 spells CASSLLDSAATNEKLFF. The CDR3 bases are TGTGCCAGCAGTTTATTGGACAGCGCCGCAACTAATGAAAAACTGTTTTTT.

This clonotype has just one count. The chain employs TRBV7-6 and TRBJ2-2; 8 bases align to TRBD2. The germline gives CDR1 SGHVS, CDR2 FNYEAQ. V shed 4 bases, J shed 0 bases, and the junction held 10 bases outside the gene matches. The CDR3 covers 18 residues. The CDR3: CASSSVELAVSNTGELFF. DNA of the CDR3: TGTGCCAGCAGCTCAGTAGAACTAGCGGTTTCGAACACCGGGGAGCTGTTTTTT.

This clonotype was observed many times. The chain has TRBV15 and TRBJ2-1; 11 bases are shared with TRBD2. This CDR3 is 16 amino acids long. V was pared by 3 bases and J by 3 bases, with 4 bases of the junction left unmatched. The germline V gene encodes CDR1 LNHNV and CDR2 YYDKDF (reference sequence). The CDR3 region has the DNA TGTGCCACCAGCAGGGGAGGGACTAGCGGCTACAATGAGCAGTTCTTC. It translates to CATSRGGTSGYNEQFF.

This clonotype showed up just a few times. The chain has TRBV7-2 and TRBJ2-3; D may be TRBD1 (5 bases). The germline V gene encodes CDR1 SGHTA and CDR2 FQGNSA. The CDR3 extends over 15 amino acids. Trimming removed 1 base at V and 3 bases at J, with 11 bases between. DNA for the CDR3: TGTGCCAGCAGCTTAGGCCAGCCAGGGACAGATACGCAGTATTTT. It encodes CASSLGQPGTDTQYF.

In this sample, this clonotype turned up a few times. The CDR3 coding sequence is TGTGCCAGCAGCCAAGGGGACAGAGGGCAAGAGACCCAGTACTTC. Translated: CASSQGDRGQETQYF. The chain has TRBV4-2 and TRBJ2-5; 7 bases fit TRBD1. The ends lost 1 base at V and 2 bases at J; junction bases unmatched: 4. Germline V gene lookup returns CDR1 LGHNA and CDR2 YNFKEQ. This CDR3 spans 15 amino acids.

V and J are TRBV20-1 and TRBJ2-1; tentatively, D is TRBD1 or TRBD2 (5 bases each). The germline V gene encodes CDR1 DFQATT and CDR2 SNEGSKA (reference sequence). The CDR3 is made up of 16 amino acids. Trimming left V 5 bases short and J 7 bases short, with 24 bases between. CDR3 in amino acids: CSAEPSGRASANEQFF. CDR3 coding DNA: TGCAGTGCTGAACCCTCGGGGCGAGCCTCGGCGAATGAGCAGTTCTTC.

CDR3 region: CSALTGGAAYEQYF. The CDR3 coding sequence is TGCAGCGCGCTAACAGGGGGCGCCGCCTACGAGCAGTACTTC. This chain joins TRBV29-1 and TRBJ2-7; TRBD1 matches 9 bases. Looked up from germline, CDR1 is SQVTM and CDR2 is ANQGSEA. V gave up 7 bases and J gave up 2 bases; unmatched junction bases: 9. The CDR3 has 14 residues.

The table lists this clonotype with many counts. The chain uses TRBV12-3 or TRBV12-4 and TRBJ2-2; 11 bases map to TRBD1. The CDR3 is made up of 15 amino acids. Trimming took 4 bases from V and 4 from J; bases not matched to a gene: 2. Here the CDR3 reads CASSSGTGGTGELFF. In DNA, the CDR3 is TGTGCCAGCAGTTCGGGGACAGGGGGCACCGGGGAGCTGTTTTTT.

This clonotype was detected many times. The rearrangement links TRBV6-1 to TRBJ1-6, with 7 bases lining up with TRBD1. Germline CDR1 reads MNHNS; CDR2 reads SASEGT. J gave up 9 bases and V 6 bases, and 8 bases lay outside the gene matches. The CDR3 extends over 14 amino acids. In DNA, the CDR3 is TGTGCCAGCAGCCGTCAGGGGGGAGGTTCACCCCTCCACTTT. Amino acid sequence: CASSRQGGGSPLHF.

V is TRBV30 and J is TRBJ2-7; D unclear. This CDR3 has 13 amino acids. V was pared by 5 bases and J by 2 bases, with 13 bases between. The germline gives CDR1 GTSNPN, CDR2 SVGIG (reference sequence). CDR3 sequence (DNA): TGTGCCTGGGGTGGACCAGGACCCTACGAGCAGTACTTC. Translating gives CAWGGPGPYEQYF.

This clonotype has ten or more counts. This chain joins TRBV29-1 and TRBJ2-3; D remains unclear. Trimming left V 3 bases short and J 3 bases short, with 10 bases between. The CDR3 has 13 amino acids. Per the germline V gene, CDR1 is SQVTM and CDR2 is ANQGSEA. The CDR3 spells CSVEVVVTDTQYF. The CDR3 coding sequence is TGCAGCGTTGAGGTCGTTGTGACAGATACGCAGTATTTT.

The chain employs TRBV20-1 and TRBJ2-2, with D perhaps TRBD1 or TRBD2 (6 bases each). V lost 6 bases, J lost 5 bases, and 16 bases lay in between. The length of the CDR3 is 14 residues. Germline CDR1 and CDR2: DFQATT and SNEGSKA (reference sequence). CDR3 residues: CSAGGGQRTGELFF. DNA of the CDR3: TGCAGTGCCGGAGGGGGACAAAGAACCGGGGAGCTGTTTTTT.

This clonotype was seen a few times. The CDR3 loop is CASSQGENEQFF. CDR3 nucleotide sequence: TGTGCCAGCTCACAGGGCGAGAATGAGCAGTTCTTC. V gene TRBV18 combines with J gene TRBJ2-1; no clear D gene. V gave up 4 bases and J gave up 7 bases, with 8 bases separating them. The germline gives CDR1 KGHSH, CDR2 LQKENI. The CDR3 runs to 12 residues.

This clonotype has at least ten counts. The V and J genes are TRBV20-1 and TRBJ1-5; D is possibly TRBD1 (5 bases). Germline-derived CDR1 and CDR2 are DFQATT and SNEGSKA (reference sequence). V gave up 0 bases and J gave up 2 bases, with 11 bases separating them. The CDR3 length is 15 residues. This chain's CDR3 is CSARDPRGGNQPQHF. CDR3 bases: TGCAGTGCTAGAGACCCCCGGGGGGGCAATCAGCCCCAGCATTTT.

The chain couples TRBV5-1 to TRBJ2-7; TRBD1 is a possible D gene (6 bases). Germline CDR1 is SGHRS and CDR2 is YFSETQ. This CDR3 is built from 15 residues. Trimming cost V 0 bases and J 7 bases, with 17 bases left between them. For the CDR3, the DNA is TGCGCCAGCAGCTTGGACTCTTTGGGGGCACGGGAGCAGTACTTC. Residues: CASSLDSLGAREQYF.

The chain is built from TRBV3-1 and TRBJ2-3; D may be TRBD2 (6 bases). There are 17 residues in the CDR3. The germline V gene has CDR1 LGHDT and CDR2 YNNKEL (reference sequence). Trimming pared 11 bases from V and 2 bases from J, leaving 26 bases between. The CDR3 loop is CAFCDPGGVRTTDTQYF. The CDR3 DNA sequence: TGTGCCTTCTGCGATCCTGGCGGGGTCCGGACCACAGATACGCAGTATTTT.

This clonotype was counted many times. The J gene is TRBJ1-2, the V gene TRBV10-3; D is unclear. V was clipped by 0 bases and J by 7 bases, with 9 bases between them. There are 13 residues in the CDR3. Germline loops: CDR1 ENHRY, CDR2 SYGVKD. CDR3 coding DNA: TGTGCCATCAGTGAGTCCAGTTTAGGTGGCTACACCTTC. Translating gives CAISESSLGGYTF.

This clonotype was detected many times. This chain uses TRBV2 with TRBJ2-3; 7 nucleotides align to TRBD2. This CDR3 is built from 14 residues. Trimming at V came to 7 bases and at J to 1 base, leaving 5 bases not matched to a gene. CDR1 is SNHLY, CDR2 FYNNEI, per germline. In DNA, the CDR3 is TGTGCCAGCAAGCTAGCGGCCCGCACAGATACGCAGTATTTT. Encoded protein: CASKLAARTDTQYF.

This clonotype has at least ten counts. The genes are TRBV20-1 and TRBJ2-4; 8 bases line up with TRBD1. With V trimmed by 0 bases and J by 7 bases, 11 bases remained unmatched. Per the germline V gene, CDR1 is DFQATT and CDR2 is SNEGSKA (reference sequence). The CDR3 sequence is 16 residues long. In DNA, the CDR3 is TGCAGTGCTAGAGATCGAACAGGGGGAGGTGGGAACATTCAGTACTTC. Translation gives CSARDRTGGGGNIQYF.

The chain employs TRBV10-3 and TRBJ2-5; 9 nucleotides align to TRBD1. The CDR3 runs to 14 residues. The germline V gene encodes CDR1 ENHRY and CDR2 SYGVKD. V gave up 6 bases and J gave up 4 bases; unmatched junction bases: 6. CDR3 region: CAISRQGGAETQYF. The CDR3 nucleotides are TGTGCCATCAGCAGACAGGGGGGAGCAGAGACCCAGTACTTC.

This clonotype was observed at least ten times. The CDR3 region is CASRTGSYEQYF. In nucleotides, the CDR3 is TGTGCCAGCAGGACAGGATCCTACGAGCAGTACTTC. The chain couples TRBV2 to TRBJ2-7; D may be TRBD1 (6 bases). V was trimmed by 6 bases and J by 1 base, leaving 7 bases between them. Germline-derived CDR1 and CDR2 are SNHLY and FYNNEI. The length of the CDR3 is 12 residues.

The CDR3 region has the DNA TGTGCCAGCGGTAAGGGACAGTTCACCGGGGAGCTGTTTTTT. Translated, it gives CASGKGQFTGELFF. This sequence joins TRBV6-2 or TRBV6-3 and TRBJ2-2, with 7 bases identical to TRBD1. Germline V gives CDR1 MNHEY, CDR2 SVGEGT. The CDR3 sequence is 14 residues long. V lost 8 bases to trimming and J lost 4 bases; unmatched junction nucleotides: 7.

This clonotype was picked up a small number of times. The chain combines TRBV3-1 with TRBJ2-1; D not resolved. CDR3 length equals 14 residues. CDR1 is LGHDT and CDR2 is YNNKEL in the germline V gene (reference sequence). V was shortened by 2 bases and J by 3 bases, with 8 bases between the two germline ends. CDR3 nucleotide sequence: TGTGCCAGCAGCCAACCCCCGGGCTACAATGAGCAGTTCTTC. It encodes CASSQPPGYNEQFF.

A few counts support this clonotype. The chain recombines TRBV2 with TRBJ1-2; weak D call: TRBD1 (6 bases). Trimming removed 6 bases at V and 4 bases at J, with 15 bases between. Germline V lookup: CDR1 SNHLY, CDR2 FYNNEI. The CDR3 extends over 14 amino acids. In nucleotides, the CDR3 is TGTGCCAGCAGCGATTCCGGGACAAGCTATGGCTACACCTTC. This translates into CASSDSGTSYGYTF.

This clonotype was seen many times. The gene calls are TRBV5-1 and TRBJ2-7; TRBD1 agrees at 10 bases. V was pared by 4 bases and J by 3 bases, with 4 bases of the junction left unmatched. This CDR3 has 14 residues. Per germline, CDR1 SGHRS and CDR2 YFSETQ. This CDR3 is CASSGDRGHYEQYF. CDR3 DNA: TGCGCCAGCAGCGGTGACAGGGGGCACTACGAGCAGTACTTC.

This clonotype was seen a few times. The chain combines TRBV29-1 with TRBJ2-1; D is possibly TRBD1 (5 bases). The CDR3 spans 14 residues. Trimming shortened V by 6 bases and J by 7 bases, and 19 bases separated the two germline ends. The germline V gene has CDR1 SQVTM and CDR2 ANQGSEA. CDR3 in amino acids: CSVAEGARQNEQFF. The CDR3 region has the DNA TGCAGCGTCGCCGAAGGGGCCCGGCAGAATGAGCAGTTCTTC.

In the case of this clonotype: With a much larger clone just one base away, this may be a read error. This chain links TRBV13 with TRBJ2-3; TRBD2 matches at 9 bases. CDR1 and CDR2 from the germline V gene are PRHDT and FYEKMQ (reference sequence). Germline trimming cut 3 bases from V and 1 base from J; bases unmatched to any gene: 5. This CDR3 has 16 residues. Here the CDR3 DNA reads TGTGCCAGCAGCTTCCGGACTAGCGCCCGCACAGATACGCAGTATTTT. Translation gives CASSFRTSARTDTQYF.